This is a list of T cell receptor beta chains from one sample in a study of OX40 agonist ivuxolimab in advanced cancers. TCRdb keeps only in-frame clones here, not all; method: immunoSEQ multiplex PCR. In the table there are roughly 95,000 clones, about nine tenths of which are singletons. Source: CD4+ or CD8+ T cells sorted from blood, taken in a trial of the OX40 agonist ivuxolimab. These receptors were collected from an adult with an advanced solid tumor such as melanoma, head and neck, liver or kidney cancer. Each CDR3 is given with its conserved first and last residue. The order of the fields is J gene, V gene, clone size, D gene, CDR3 DNA, CDR3 protein. D genes are given only for firm matches. The listing skips clone size in some rows; elsewhere it reads once, few, many or a size class.

TRBJ2-3 TRBV11-2 . . TGTGCCAGCAGCTTATACGGGGGTTTCCTCACAGATACGCAGTATTTT CASSLYGGFLTDTQYF
TRBJ2-5 TRBV30 . . TGTGCCTGGAGAAACACGGGAGTCGAGACCCAGTACTTC CAWRNTGVETQYF
TRBJ2-7 TRBV10-3 . . TGTGCCATCAGTGAGTCGCGGGTTGAGCAGTACTTC CAISESRVEQYF
TRBJ2-7 TRBV28 . TRBD1 TGTGCCAGCAGCGCGACCAGGGGGCAGAGGGAGCAGTACTTC CASSATRGQREQYF
TRBJ1-2 TRBV5-1 . . TGCGCCAGCAGCTCAACAGAGAACTATGGCTACACCTTC CASSSTENYGYTF
TRBJ2-7 TRBV28 . TRBD2 TGTGCCAGCAGTCACGGGACTAGCGGGACTTACGAGCAGTACTTC CASSHGTSGTYEQYF
TRBJ1-1 TRBV20-1 few . TGCGGTGTGGGCTGGAACACTGAAGCTTTCTTT CGVGWNTEAFF
TRBJ1-1 TRBV7-3 . . TGTGCCAGCAGCTTAATCATGAACACTGAAGCTTTCTTT CASSLIMNTEAFF
TRBJ1-5 TRBV6-5 . TRBD1 TGTGCCAGCAGTCTGGGACAGGGGAATCAGCCCCAGCATTTT CASSLGQGNQPQHF
TRBJ2-3 TRBV4-1 . TRBD2 TGCGCCAGCAGCCAATCCGGGAGGGAAAGAGATACGCAGTATTTT CASSQSGRERDTQYF
TRBJ2-3 TRBV27 . TRBD2 TGTGCCAGCAGCTCAATAGCGGGAGGCACCTTTAGCACAGATACGCAGTATTTT CASSSIAGGTFSTDTQYF
TRBJ2-4 TRBV19 few TRBD2 TGTGCCAGTAGTATATCTAGCGGGAGTCGGGTCATTCAGTACTTC CASSISSGSRVIQYF
TRBJ1-6 TRBV5-6 . TRBD1 TGTGCCAGCAGCTTGGACAGGGGGCTTTCACCCCTCCACTTT CASSLDRGLSPLHF
TRBJ2-7 TRBV19 . TRBD2 TGTGCCAGCAGACTTCGGGGGGGGACCTACGAGCAGTACTTC CASRLRGGTYEQYF
TRBJ1-2 TRBV28 once TRBD1 TGTGCCAGCAATCGACAGCTCGGGACAGAACCTCATTTCTATGGCTACACCTTC CASNRQLGTEPHFYGYTF
TRBJ2-5 TRBV29-1 . . TGCAGCGTTGAACTGGGACGGCTCCAAGAGACCCAGTACTTC CSVELGRLQETQYF